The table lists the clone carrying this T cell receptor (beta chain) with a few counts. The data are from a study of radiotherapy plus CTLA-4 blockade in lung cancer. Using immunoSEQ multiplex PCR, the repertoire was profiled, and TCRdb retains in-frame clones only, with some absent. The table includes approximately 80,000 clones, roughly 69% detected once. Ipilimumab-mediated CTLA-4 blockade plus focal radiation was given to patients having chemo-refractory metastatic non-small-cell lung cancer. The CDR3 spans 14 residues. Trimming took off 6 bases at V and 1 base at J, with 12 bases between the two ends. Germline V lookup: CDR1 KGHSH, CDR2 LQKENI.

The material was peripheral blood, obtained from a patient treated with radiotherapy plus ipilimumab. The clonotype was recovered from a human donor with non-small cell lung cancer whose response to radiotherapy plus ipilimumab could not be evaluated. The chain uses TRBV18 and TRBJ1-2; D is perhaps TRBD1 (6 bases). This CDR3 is CASSGDNHNYGYTF. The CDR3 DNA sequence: TGTGCCAGCTCCGGGGACAATCATAACTATGGCTACACCTTC.